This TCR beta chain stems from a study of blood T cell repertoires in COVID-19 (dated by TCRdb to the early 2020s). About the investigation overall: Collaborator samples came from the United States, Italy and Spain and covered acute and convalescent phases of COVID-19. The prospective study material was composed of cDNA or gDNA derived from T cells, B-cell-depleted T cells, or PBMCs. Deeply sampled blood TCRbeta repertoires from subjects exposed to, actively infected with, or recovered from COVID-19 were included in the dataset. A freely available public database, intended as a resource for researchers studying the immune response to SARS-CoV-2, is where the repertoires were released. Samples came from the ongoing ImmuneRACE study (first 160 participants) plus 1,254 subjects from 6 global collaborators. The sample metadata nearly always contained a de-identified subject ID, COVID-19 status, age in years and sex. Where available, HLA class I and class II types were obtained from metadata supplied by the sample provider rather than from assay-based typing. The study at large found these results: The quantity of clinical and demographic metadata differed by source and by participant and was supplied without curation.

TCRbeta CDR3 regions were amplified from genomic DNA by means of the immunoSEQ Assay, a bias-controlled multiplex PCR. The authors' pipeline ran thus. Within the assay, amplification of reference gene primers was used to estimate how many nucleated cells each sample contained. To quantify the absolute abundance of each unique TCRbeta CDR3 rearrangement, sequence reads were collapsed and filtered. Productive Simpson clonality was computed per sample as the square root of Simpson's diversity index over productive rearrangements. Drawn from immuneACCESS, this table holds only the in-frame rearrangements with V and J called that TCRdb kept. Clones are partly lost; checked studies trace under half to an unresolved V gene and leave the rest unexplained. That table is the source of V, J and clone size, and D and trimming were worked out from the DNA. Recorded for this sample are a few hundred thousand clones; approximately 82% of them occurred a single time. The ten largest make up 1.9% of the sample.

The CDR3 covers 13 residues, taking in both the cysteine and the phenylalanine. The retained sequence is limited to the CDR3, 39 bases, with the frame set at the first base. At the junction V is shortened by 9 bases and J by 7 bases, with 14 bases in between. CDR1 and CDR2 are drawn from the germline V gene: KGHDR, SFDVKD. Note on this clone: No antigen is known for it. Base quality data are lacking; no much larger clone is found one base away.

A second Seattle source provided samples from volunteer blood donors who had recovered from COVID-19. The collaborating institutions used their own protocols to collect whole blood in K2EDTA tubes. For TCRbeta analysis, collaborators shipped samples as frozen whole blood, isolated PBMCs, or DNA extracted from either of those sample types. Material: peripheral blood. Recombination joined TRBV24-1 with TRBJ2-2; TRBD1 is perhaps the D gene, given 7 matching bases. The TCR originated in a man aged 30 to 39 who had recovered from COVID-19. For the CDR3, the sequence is CATGGGRDGELFF. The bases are TGTGCCACCGGAGGGGGCAGAGACGGGGAGCTGTTTTTT.